These 27 T cell receptor beta chains came from one sample sequenced in a study of shared clonotypes between healthy human individuals. Assay used: immunoSEQ multiplex PCR; TCRdb lists only in-frame clones, some missing. Among some 980,000 clones, 76% were seen once, and the ten largest hold about 1.5%. Sequenced: memory CD4+ T cells sorted from blood. Subset described: CD45RA-negative fraction. These receptors were taken from a man aged 18 to 30 in good health.

The rearrangement uses TRBV5-1 and TRBJ2-7; D is unclear. The CDR3 runs 14 residues. The germline V gene has CDR1 SGHRS and CDR2 YFSETQ. The V end was cut by 4 bases, the J end by 2 bases, with 13 bases between. The CDR3 region has the DNA TGCGCCAGCAGCGTGGAAACAGCTACCTACGAGCAGTACTTC. Residues: CASSVETATYEQYF.

This sequence joins TRBV5-8 and TRBJ1-2, with D maybe TRBD1 (6 bases). Germline V CDR1 and CDR2: SGHTS, YDEGEE. V shed 0 bases and J shed 8 bases, with 17 bases lying between them. The CDR3 consists of 15 residues. CDR3 loop: CASSLGQQGSGGYTF. CDR3 bases: TGTGCCAGCAGCTTGGGGCAACAGGGAAGTGGAGGCTACACCTTC.

The J gene is TRBJ2-2, the V gene TRBV19; no firm D call. This CDR3 has 14 residues. The V gene lost 5 bases and the J gene lost 3 bases, with 10 bases spanning the gap. The V gene's germline CDR1 is LNHDA and CDR2 SQIVND (reference sequence). Here the CDR3 reads CASSGLRYTGELFF. The CDR3 DNA sequence: TGTGCCAGTAGTGGGTTGCGGTACACCGGGGAGCTGTTTTTT.

This clone was detected a few times. One end of the junction varies from germline; a read error may be responsible. The chain recombines TRBV4-3 with TRBJ2-5; tentative D call: TRBD2 (5 bases). The CDR3 covers 14 residues. Germline CDR1 reads LGHNA; CDR2 reads YSLEER. CDR3 in DNA: TGCGCCAGCAGCCAAGATTTGAGGGCAGGTCTTTTTGACTTC. It is translated as CASSQDLRAGLFDF.

The chain recombines TRBV27 with TRBJ2-7; 8 bases map to TRBD2. This CDR3 has 17 residues. From germline, CDR1 is MNHEY and CDR2 SMNVEV (reference sequence). Trimming at V came to 5 bases and at J to 3 bases, leaving 15 bases not matched to a gene. The CDR3 loop is CASSERAGLTSGYEQYF. The CDR3, as DNA: TGTGCCAGCAGTGAACGAGCAGGGCTCACTAGCGGCTACGAGCAGTACTTC.

The chain uses TRBV6-5 and TRBJ1-1, with TRBD1 as a possible D gene (5 bases). Germline loops: CDR1 MNHEY, CDR2 SVGAGI. The CDR3 extends over 14 amino acids. Trimming took off 5 bases at V and 7 bases at J, with 17 bases between the two ends. CDR3 sequence reads: CASSLGHSHGEAFF. CDR3 DNA: TGTGCCAGCAGTCTGGGGCACAGTCATGGTGAAGCTTTCTTT.

J is TRBJ1-5 and V is TRBV7-2; the D is unclear. This CDR3 has 15 residues. Germline assignment: CDR1 SGHTA and CDR2 FQGNSA. V shed 6 bases and J shed 0 bases, with 12 bases lying between them. CDR3 DNA sequence: TGTGCCAGCAGGTCACATAGATATAGCAATCAGCCCCAGCATTTT. Its protein is CASRSHRYSNQPQHF.

The chain uses TRBV5-1 and TRBJ1-2; 8 nucleotides match TRBD1. The CDR3 has 13 residues. After removal of 8 bases from V and 4 bases from J, the junction contained 7 bases not matched to a gene. CDR1 is SGHRS, CDR2 YFSETQ, per germline. The CDR3 nucleotides read TGCGCCAGTCGGGCGGGACAGGCCTATGGCTACACCTTC. This codes for CASRAGQAYGYTF. Full variable domain (missing parts from reference TRBV5-1 and TRBJ1-2): KAGVTQTPRYLIKTRGQQVTLSCSPISGHRSVSWYQQTPGQGLQFLFEYFSETQRNKGNFPGRFSGRQFSNSRSEMNVSTLELGDSALYLCASRAGQAYGYTFGSGTRLTVV.

The J gene is TRBJ2-1, the V gene TRBV10-3, with D unclear. The CDR3 has 16 amino acids. Germline V CDR1 and CDR2: ENHRY, SYGVKD. The V and J ends lost 2 bases and 0 bases respectively, with 11 bases between them. This CDR3 reads CAISETIKSSYNEQFF. As DNA, the CDR3 is TGTGCCATCAGTGAGACAATAAAAAGCTCCTACAATGAGCAGTTCTTC.

CDR3 loop: CAWGVLVAEQFF. CDR3 in DNA: TGTGCCTGGGGGGTACTAGTCGCTGAGCAGTTCTTC. The V and J genes are TRBV30 and TRBJ2-1; maybe TRBD2 (5 bases). The CDR3 has 12 amino acids. V gave up 5 bases and J gave up 9 bases, with 14 bases separating them. Germline V lookup: CDR1 GTSNPN, CDR2 SVGIG (reference sequence).

This clone appeared many times. The gene calls are TRBV7-2 and TRBJ2-7; D not certain. From germline, CDR1 is SGHTA and CDR2 FQGNSA. The CDR3 has 16 residues. Between the trimmed V and J ends, which lost 3 bases and 7 bases, there was a span of 22 bases. The CDR3 region has the DNA TGTGCCAGCAGCTTCCCGCCCTACCACCCCTCGCGAGAGCAGTACTTC. Its translation is CASSFPPYHPSREQYF.

In the case of this clone: The same CDR3 can be traced to other DNA sequences in this sample. The V gene is TRBV7-2, the J gene TRBJ2-3, with unresolved D. V lost 5 bases, J lost 5 bases, and 11 bases lay in between. The CDR3 is 13 amino acids. Germline V gene data show CDR1 as SGHTA and CDR2 as FQGNSA. The CDR3 sequence: CASSPPSRDTQYF. For the CDR3, the DNA is TGTGCCAGCAGCCCCCCCTCAAGAGATACGCAGTATTTT. Based on the CDR3 plus reference TRBV7-2 and TRBJ2-3, the full variable domain is GAGVSQSPSNKVTEKGKDVELRCDPISGHTALYWYRQSLGQGLEFLIYFQGNSAPDKSGLPSDRFSAERTGGSVSTLTIQRTQQEDSAVYLCASSPPSRDTQYFGPGTRLTVL.

This sequence joins TRBV6-1 and TRBJ2-5; 15 nucleotides align to TRBD2. Trimming at V came to 1 base and at J to 5 bases, leaving 5 bases not matched to a gene. CDR1 is MNHNS, CDR2 SASEGT, per germline. There are 17 residues in the CDR3. The DNA of the CDR3 is TGTGCCAGCAGTGAAGGGACTAGCGGGGGGGCTTGGGAGACCCAGTACTTC. It is translated as CASSEGTSGGAWETQYF.

The chain employs TRBV5-1 and TRBJ2-7; D is possibly TRBD1 or TRBD2 (5 bases each). The CDR3 length is 16 residues. Deletions cut 0 bases from V and 4 bases from J, with 17 bases between. Germline V CDR1 and CDR2: SGHRS, YFSETQ. The CDR3 DNA sequence: TGCGCCAGCAGCTTGGACGTGGGGGTTTCATTTTACGAGCAGTACTTC. It yields the protein CASSLDVGVSFYEQYF.

A few counts support this clone. J is TRBJ1-1 and V is TRBV30, with D unclear. Germline assignment: CDR1 GTSNPN and CDR2 SVGIG (reference sequence). The CDR3 runs to 13 residues. Trimming shortened V by 3 bases and J by 0 bases, and 8 bases separated the two germline ends. CDR3 in DNA: TGTGCCTGGAGGATCGGTTTGAACACTGAAGCTTTCTTT. Translating it yields CAWRIGLNTEAFF. Full variable domain (missing parts from reference TRBV30 and TRBJ1-1): SQTIHQWPATLVQPVGSPLSLECTVEGTSNPNLYWYRQAAGRGLQLLFYSVGIGQISSEVPQNLSASRPQDRQFILSSKKLLLSDSGFYLCAWRIGLNTEAFFGQGTRLTVV.

The J gene is TRBJ1-3, the V gene TRBV9; maybe TRBD1 (5 bases). CDR1 is SGDLS, CDR2 YYNGEE, per germline. Trimming cost V 0 bases and J 0 bases, with 10 bases left between them. The CDR3 is 16 residues long. DNA for the CDR3: TGTGCCAGCAGCGTAGGGGGGAGAGTCTCTGGAAACACCATATATTTT. Translating gives CASSVGGRVSGNTIYF.

The chain recombines TRBV2 with TRBJ2-1, with TRBD2 identical over 7 bases. Looked up from germline, CDR1 is SNHLY and CDR2 is FYNNEI. This CDR3 is 13 amino acids long. The ends lost 4 bases at V and 8 bases at J; junction bases unmatched: 5. CDR3 loop: CASSGTRFDEQFF. Here the CDR3 DNA reads TGTGCCAGCAGTGGGACTAGGTTCGATGAGCAGTTCTTC.

The chain joins TRBV10-3 to TRBJ2-2; 11 nucleotides match TRBD2. The trim removed 10 bases at V and 7 bases at J, leaving 11 bases unmatched. This CDR3 region has 15 residues. The germline V gene has CDR1 ENHRY and CDR2 SYGVKD. Here the CDR3 reads CASRLAGGSIGELFF. Written as DNA, the CDR3 is TGTGCCAGTCGCCTAGCGGGGGGAAGTATCGGGGAGCTGTTTTTT.

V is TRBV5-1 and J is TRBJ1-1; no definite D call. This CDR3 has 13 amino acids. CDR1 and CDR2 from the germline V gene are SGHRS and YFSETQ. V dropped 2 bases and J dropped 5 bases, with 10 bases sitting between them. CDR3 in amino acids: CASSFREQTEAFF. CDR3 in DNA: TGCGCCAGCAGCTTTCGGGAGCAGACTGAAGCTTTCTTT.

This clone is a singleton in its sample. The genes are TRBV28 and TRBJ2-7; D is undetermined. Germline loops: CDR1 MDHEN, CDR2 SYDVKM. Trimming removed 3 bases from V and 6 bases from J, with 9 bases in between. There are 12 residues in the CDR3. The CDR3: CASSFRHSEQYF. In nucleotides, the CDR3 is TGTGCCAGCAGTTTCAGACACTCCGAGCAGTACTTC.

A few counts support this clone. The genes are TRBV4-2 and TRBJ1-5; tentatively, D is TRBD1 (6 bases). With 5 bases removed from V and 6 bases from J, the gap between germline ends came to 17 bases. CDR3 size: 15 residues. CDR1 is LGHNA, CDR2 YNFKEQ, per germline. CDR3 DNA sequence: TGTGCCAGCAGCATAGACACAGGGAGTCCTCAGCCCCAGCATTTT. Residues: CASSIDTGSPQPQHF.

This chain links TRBV2 with TRBJ2-1; 9 nucleotides match TRBD2. The CDR3 is 13 amino acids. The trim removed 5 bases at V and 6 bases at J, leaving 2 bases unmatched. From germline, CDR1 is SNHLY and CDR2 FYNNEI. DNA for the CDR3: TGTGCCAGCAGTCGCGGGAGGGGCAATGAGCAGTTCTTC. Translation gives CASSRGRGNEQFF.

This chain connects TRBV4-1 to TRBJ2-7, with 10 bases lining up with TRBD2. Losses at the gene ends were 4 bases for V and 5 bases for J; bases not matched to a gene: 11. The CDR3 extends over 16 amino acids. The germline CDR1 and CDR2 sequences are MGHRA and YSYEKL. CDR3 protein: CASSPAKRGGLNEQYF. In nucleotides, the CDR3 is TGCGCCAGCAGCCCCGCGAAGCGGGGGGGCCTCAACGAGCAGTACTTC.

The chain joins TRBV5-1 to TRBJ2-3; the match to TRBD2 covers 8 bases. J gave up 6 bases and V 4 bases, and 13 bases lay outside the gene matches. This CDR3 is 16 amino acids long. Germline CDR1 is SGHRS and CDR2 is YFSETQ. The CDR3 loop is CASSPSLAGGKDTQYF. CDR3 in DNA: TGCGCCAGCAGCCCCTCCCTGGCGGGAGGAAAGGATACGCAGTATTTT. Drawing the rest from reference TRBV5-1 and TRBJ2-3, the complete variable domain is KAGVTQTPRYLIKTRGQQVTLSCSPISGHRSVSWYQQTPGQGLQFLFEYFSETQRNKGNFPGRFSGRQFSNSRSEMNVSTLELGDSALYLCASSPSLAGGKDTQYFGPGTRLTVL.

This clone came up once. This is likely an artifact of a read error, given a far larger clone one base away. This rearrangement joins TRBV30 to TRBJ1-5, with TRBD1 matching 7 bases. Germline CDR1 is GTSNPN and CDR2 is SVGIG (reference sequence). This CDR3 is built from 16 residues. Here the CDR3 reads CAWSPPRTGFNRPQHF. The CDR3 bases are TGTGCCTGGAGTCCCCCAAGGACAGGTTTCAATCGGCCCCAGCATTTT.

This clone has just one count. This chain uses TRBV28 with TRBJ2-3, with TRBD1 as a possible D gene (6 bases). The germline V gene encodes CDR1 MDHEN and CDR2 SYDVKM. V was pared by 4 bases and J by 3 bases, with 17 bases between. CDR3 length: 16 amino acids. CDR3 nucleotide sequence: TGTGCCAGCAGTTCTCCAGGGGCAGGGTTGACAGATACGCAGTATTTT. Its protein product is CASSSPGAGLTDTQYF.

The rearrangement uses TRBV2 and TRBJ1-2; D uncertain. The length of the CDR3 is 13 residues. CDR1 SNHLY and CDR2 FYNNEI come from the germline V gene. V was trimmed by 3 bases and J by 1 base, leaving 6 bases between them. The DNA for the CDR3 is TGTGCCAGCAGTGAGGGCAGTAACTATGGCTACACCTTC. Translated: CASSEGSNYGYTF. Looking up the rest from reference TRBV2 and TRBJ1-2 gives the full variable domain: EPEVTQTPSHQVTQMGQEVILRCVPISNHLYFYWYRQILGQKVEFLVSFYNNEISEKSEIFDDQFSVERPDGSNFTLKIRSTKLEDSAMYFCASSEGSNYGYTFGSGTRLTVV.